Listed here is a single T cell receptor beta chain. The antigen remains unidentified. The data derive from a study of T cell responses to AZD1222 COVID-19 vaccine. Points from the study as a whole: Only a handful of individuals given AZD1222 were seropositive at baseline. Repertoire sampling occurred only after the peak T cell response. Two AZD1222 administrations were followed by greater Spike-specific TCR breadth and depth.

Some clones are missing from TCRdb's copy, which holds only in-frame ones; the method was immunoSEQ multiplex PCR. Seen here are over 130,000 clones, 88% observed once, and the top ten hold 3% to 3.5%. Specimen: peripheral blood, collected 28 days after the second AZD1222 dose. The TCR comes from an adult who received the AZD1222 COVID-19 vaccine.

In DNA, the CDR3 is TGTGCCTGGAGTTTACTTAGGGGTAGGGGCAATGAGCAGTTCTTC. Amino acid sequence: CAWSLLRGRGNEQFF. The V and J genes are TRBV30 and TRBJ2-1; TRBD1 might be the D (5 bases). With 2 bases removed from V and 6 bases from J, the gap between germline ends came to 17 bases. CDR1 GTSNPN and CDR2 SVGIG come from the germline V gene (reference sequence). The CDR3 is 15 amino acids.